The 20 T cell receptor beta chains below were found in one sample sequenced in a study of low-dose radiotherapy and immunotherapy resistance in tumors (dated by TCRdb to 2021 to 2024). This specimen's time point label, per the study, means: before trial treatment. Instrument on record: Illumina MiniSeq. First-strand cDNA was synthesized with Superscript III and a set of TRAV- and TRBV-specific primers, covering both TCRalpha and TCRbeta chains. TCRs were amplified with Phusion for around 18 PCR cycles using a constant-region primer together with the adapter attached to the V primers. TCRdb reanalyzed the raw reads on its own, using fastp at Q25 for trimming and MiXCR for clone calling, and kept in-frame beta chains. Rows merge per CDR3 protein into single entries with the most common DNA and genes. Counted in this sample were 75,000 to 95,000 distinct CDR3 sequences; 9.4% of them appeared once. Of the sample, about 1% is held by the ten largest clones.

Source: PBMCs, taken before treatment. All receptors derive from a male donor with prostate cancer.

This clonotype was seen many times. The V and J genes are TRBV18 and TRBJ1-4, with TRBD1 identical over 9 bases. Germline V gene data show CDR1 as KGHSH and CDR2 as LQKENI. The CDR3 extends over 14 amino acids. V shed 5 bases, J shed 8 bases, and the junction held 6 bases outside the gene matches. The CDR3 DNA reads as TGTGCCAGCTCATCAGACAGGGGGACGGAAAAACTGTTTTTT. Encoded protein: CASSSDRGTEKLFF.

This clonotype has a count of ten or more. The chain uses TRBV19 and TRBJ1-6; weak D call: TRBD1 (5 bases). CDR3 length: 16 amino acids. Germline CDR1 is LNHDA and CDR2 is SQIVND (reference sequence). Trimming left V 7 bases short and J 9 bases short, with 22 bases between. CDR3 sequence: CASKGFSGTRASPLHF. In DNA form, the CDR3 reads TGTGCCAGTAAGGGGTTCTCGGGGACCCGAGCTTCACCCCTCCACTTT.

This clonotype was counted many times. The chain employs TRBV5-1 and TRBJ2-3; D perhaps matches TRBD2 (5 bases). V lost 5 bases and J lost 10, with 11 bases in between. This CDR3 comprises 11 residues. Germline CDR1 and CDR2: SGHRS and YFSETQ. CDR3: CASRRGNAQYF. The CDR3 DNA reads as TGCGCCAGCAGAAGAGGGAACGCGCAGTATTTT.

This clonotype was seen repeatedly, ten times or more. The chain is built from TRBV12-3 or TRBV12-4 and TRBJ1-1; 7 nucleotides agree with TRBD1. Germline trimming cut 5 bases from V and 5 bases from J; bases unmatched to any gene: 5. CDR3 length: 13 amino acids. CDR3 in DNA: TGTGCCAGCAGTGCCGGGACAGCTACTGAAGCTTTCTTT. Amino acids: CASSAGTATEAFF.

This clonotype was seen repeatedly, ten times or more. The chain carries TRBV6-2 or TRBV6-3 and TRBJ2-7; D is possibly TRBD1 (5 bases). Deletions cut 5 bases from V and 1 base from J, with 9 bases between. The CDR3 is made up of 13 amino acids. CDR1 and CDR2 (germline): MNHEY, SVGEGT. CDR3 bases: TGTGCCAGCAGTCCACAGGCGTCCTACGAGCAGTACTTC. Its protein product is CASSPQASYEQYF.

This clonotype was seen many times. The chain couples TRBV3-1 to TRBJ2-5, with D perhaps matching TRBD2 (6 bases). V shed 0 bases and J shed 5 bases, with 13 bases lying between them. CDR3 length: 15 amino acids. Germline V CDR1 and CDR2: LGHDT, YNNKEL (reference sequence). The CDR3 loop reads CASSQDLAGRETQYF. CDR3 nucleotide sequence: TGTGCCAGCAGCCAAGATCTGGCGGGGCGCGAGACCCAGTACTTC.

This clonotype appeared many times. The V and J genes are TRBV7-9 and TRBJ2-2, with D perhaps matching TRBD1 (6 bases). The CDR3 has 17 amino acids. Trimming took 1 base from V and 0 from J, leaving 12 bases between them. The V gene's germline CDR1 is SEHNR and CDR2 FQNEAQ (reference sequence). The CDR3: CASSLVDSFANTGELFF. CDR3 bases: TGTGCCAGCAGCTTAGTGGACAGCTTCGCGAACACCGGGGAGCTGTTTTTT. The whole variable domain, filled in from reference TRBV7-9 and TRBJ2-2, reads DTGVSQNPRHKITKRGQNVTFRCDPISEHNRLYWYRQTLGQGPEFLTYFQNEAQLEKSRLLSDRFSAERPKGSFSTLEIQRTEQGDSAMYLCASSLVDSFANTGELFFGEGSRLTVL.

This clonotype showed up many times. The rearrangement links TRBV10-3 to TRBJ2-1; 7 bases align to TRBD1. Per the germline V gene, CDR1 is ENHRY and CDR2 is SYGVKD. V lost 8 bases to trimming and J lost 1 base; unmatched junction nucleotides: 17. The CDR3 totals 18 residues. The CDR3 DNA follows: TGTGCCATCTCGAACGGGGTGGGCAGGGGGATGTCCTACAATGAGCAGTTCTTC. The encoded protein is CAISNGVGRGMSYNEQFF.

As for this clonotype: A read error likely explains this, since a far larger clone differs by one base. The CDR3 nucleotides read TGTGCCAGCAGCCCCGGGCCGGGCAGCTCCTACGAGCAGTTCTTC. Encoded protein: CASSPGPGSSYEQFF. The chain uses TRBV5-6 and TRBJ2-1; no clear D gene. Germline lookup yields CDR1 SGHDT and CDR2 YYEEEE. CDR3 length equals 15 residues. The V and J ends lost 4 bases and 10 bases respectively, with 21 bases between them.

About this clonotype: A read error may explain this, as a much larger clone is one base away. This chain joins TRBV20-1 and TRBJ1-1; D gene unclear. From germline, CDR1 is DFQATT and CDR2 SNEGSKA (reference sequence). Trimming shortened V by 5 bases and J by 7 bases, and 20 bases separated the two germline ends. This CDR3 spans 14 amino acids. The chain's CDR3 is CSAVSGSRANEAFF. For the CDR3, the DNA is TGCAGTGCTGTTAGCGGCAGTAGGGCCAATGAAGCTTTCTTT.

A note on this clonotype: Possible read error: a much larger clone is one base away. The chain recombines TRBV30 with TRBJ1-4; D is unresolved. This CDR3 region has 14 residues. Germline values: CDR1 GTSNPN, CDR2 SVGIG (reference sequence). CDR3 in amino acids: CAWSVGYQGEKMFF. CDR3 coding DNA: TGTGCCTGGAGTGTCGGTTACCAAGGTGAAAAAATGTTTTTT. Filled out from reference TRBV30 and TRBJ1-4, the complete variable domain reads SQTIHQWPATLVQPVGSPLSLECTVEGTSNPNLYWYRQAAGRGLQLLFYSVGIGQISSEVPQNLSASRPQDRQFILSSKKLLLSDSGFYLCAWSVGYQGEKMFFGSGTQLSVL.

At least ten counts were recorded for this clonotype. The CDR3 DNA reads as TGTGCCAGCAGCTTAAGCGCCGGGGGGACAGATACGCAGTATTTT. Translating gives CASSLSAGGTDTQYF. V and J are TRBV11-3 and TRBJ2-3; 7 positions match TRBD2. Germline CDR1 is SGHNT and CDR2 is YENEEA. Unmatched junction bases numbered 5, after V lost 2 bases and J lost 3 bases. This CDR3 contains 15 residues.

The V gene is TRBV18, the J gene TRBJ1-1, with 7 bases that match TRBD1. The CDR3 runs 13 residues. After removal of 8 bases from V and 1 base from J, the junction contained 4 bases not matched to a gene. Germline-derived CDR1 and CDR2 are KGHSH and LQKENI. The CDR3 is CASKGQKNTEAFF. The CDR3 bases are TGTGCCAGCAAGGGACAGAAGAACACTGAAGCTTTCTTT. Full variable domain (remainder filled in from reference TRBV18 and TRBJ1-1): NAGVMQNPRHLVRRRGQEARLRCSPMKGHSHVYWYRQLPEEGLKFMVYLQKENIIDESGMPKERFSAEFPKEGPSILRIQQVVRGDSAAYFCASKGQKNTEAFFGQGTRLTVV.

Concerning this clonotype: This may come from a read error, since a much larger clone is one base off. Given the absence of the conserved phenylalanine or tryptophan at the CDR3 end, a read error is likely. The V gene is TRBV6-5, the J gene TRBJ1-1; D not resolved. V gave up 5 bases and J gave up 2 bases, with 15 bases separating them. Looked up from germline, CDR1 is MNHEY and CDR2 is SVGAGI. This CDR3 spans 15 amino acids. The CDR3 protein is CASSPSGSANTEAFL. CDR3 in DNA: TGTGCCAGCAGTCCGTCCGGATCGGCCAACACTGAAGCTTTCTTG.

This clonotype was observed at least ten times. This chain's CDR3 is CASSVPGAGETQYF. The CDR3, as DNA: TGTGCCAGCAGCGTACCGGGAGCGGGGGAGACCCAGTACTTC. V and J are TRBV9 and TRBJ2-5; TRBD2 matches at 7 bases. Trimming at V came to 1 base and at J to 5 bases, leaving 5 bases not matched to a gene. This CDR3 region has 14 residues. Germline loops: CDR1 SGDLS, CDR2 YYNGEE.

This clonotype was seen ten or more times. The chain uses TRBV7-2 and TRBJ1-1; D unclear. CDR3 length: 15 amino acids. From germline, CDR1 is SGHTA and CDR2 FQGNSA. Trimming took 11 bases from V and 2 from J, leaving 21 bases between them. Here the CDR3 reads CASVVGRSFNTEAFF. The CDR3 DNA reads as TGTGCCTCTGTAGTCGGCAGATCCTTTAACACTGAAGCTTTCTTT.

This clonotype was seen ten or more times. V usage is TRBV3-1 and J usage is TRBJ2-1; D ambiguous. Germline CDR1 reads LGHDT; CDR2 reads YNNKEL (reference sequence). Trimming shortened V by 5 bases and J by 5 bases, and 7 bases separated the two germline ends. The CDR3 is made up of 12 amino acids. CDR3: CASSYNNNEQFF. For the CDR3, the DNA is TGTGCCAGCAGCTACAACAACAATGAGCAGTTCTTC.

The sample holds many counts of this clonotype. CDR3 bases: TGTGCCAGCAGCGCATACGGGACTGAAGCTTTCTTT. It specifies CASSAYGTEAFF. The chain links TRBV9 to TRBJ1-1; no clear D. There are 12 residues in the CDR3. V was shortened by 3 bases and J by 5 bases, with 8 bases between the two germline ends. Germline V CDR1 and CDR2: SGDLS, YYNGEE.

On this clonotype: A read error likely explains this, since a far larger clone differs by one base. This chain links TRBV20-1 with TRBJ2-5; the D gene is possibly TRBD1 (5 bases). Trimming removed 5 bases at V and 11 bases at J, with 27 bases between. The germline V gene encodes CDR1 DFQATT and CDR2 SNEGSKA (reference sequence). The CDR3 loop spans 15 amino acids. CDR3 DNA sequence: TGCAGTGCTGAGGTCCCAGGGCCTTCCTACAATGAGCAGTACTTC. It is translated as CSAEVPGPSYNEQYF.

This clonotype has ten or more counts. The genes are TRBV19 and TRBJ2-1; the D gene is possibly TRBD1 (5 bases). Germline-derived CDR1 and CDR2 are LNHDA and SQIVND (reference sequence). The CDR3 is 16 amino acids. V was cut by 2 bases and J by 3 bases, with 14 bases left in between. CDR3 nucleotide sequence: TGTGCCAGTAGTATATACGGTGTGGGGCTCTACAATGAGCAGTTCTTC. Residues: CASSIYGVGLYNEQFF.